The rows below give T cell receptor beta chains drawn from one sample of a study of blood T cell repertoires in COVID-19. Profiled with immunoSEQ multiplex PCR; TCRdb holds only in-frame clones, not every one. The sample lists 400,000 or so clones; around 91% were seen once. The sequenced sample consisted of PBMCs or T cells enriched from blood (not recorded which). The receptors were gathered from a young man who had recovered from COVID-19. The conserved cysteine and the conserved F or W are not part of the CDR3 here. The order of the fields is D gene, J gene, V gene, CDR3 length, CDR3 protein. D genes are given only for firm matches.

>NA|TRBJ2-5|TRBV5-1|11
ASSPTVQETQY
>NA|TRBJ2-5|TRBV7-9|11
ASSRQGGETQY
>TRBD2|TRBJ2-1|TRBV24-1|16
ATSDTGLAGVGLNEQF
>TRBD1|TRBJ1-4|TRBV28|12
ASTSTGGVEKLF
>NA|TRBJ2-5|TRBV6-5|12
ASGKLGPRETQY
>NA|TRBJ1-5|TRBV2|13
ASSVSGPGTQPQH
>NA|TRBJ1-5|TRBV6-5|13
ASRTGTTSNQPQH
>TRBD1|TRBJ1-5|TRBV6-1|12
ASSEDRGRQPQH
>TRBD1|TRBJ1-5|TRBV2|15
ASSETGVSRRYQPQH
>NA|TRBJ1-4|TRBV5-4|12
ASSSGPEDEKLF
>NA|TRBJ2-1|TRBV20-1|11
SASLGADNEQF
>TRBD2|TRBJ2-7|TRBV5-1|15
ASSPRFLAGGRNEQY
>NA|TRBJ1-2|TRBV12-3/TRBV12-4|10
ASSLPGGGYT
>TRBD2|TRBJ2-1|TRBV7-2|14
ASSLDSGGVYNEQF
>NA|TRBJ1-6|TRBV3-1/TRBV3-2|10
ASSQDGSPLH
>NA|TRBJ2-7|TRBV11-2|12
ASSLDAQVYEQY
>NA|TRBJ1-1|TRBV2|11
ASSESGYTEAF
>NA|TRBJ1-6|TRBV9|13
ASSADSSNNSPLH
>NA|TRBJ2-2|TRBV18|11
ASSPGLTGELF
>TRBD1|TRBJ2-2|TRBV6-2/TRBV6-3|13
ASSPDRANTGELF
>TRBD2|TRBJ2-7|TRBV6-6|11
ASTSSGTYEQY
>NA|TRBJ2-1|TRBV6-2/TRBV6-3|11
ASSWGSGYMEF
>NA|TRBJ1-2|TRBV6-1|11
ASSEREKSGYT
>TRBD1|TRBJ2-2|TRBV7-3|13
ASSTTGQGAGELF
>NA|TRBJ1-5|TRBV15|13
ATSRKQDSLQPQH
>NA|TRBJ1-1|TRBV4-1|13
ASSQEPGVETEAF
>TRBD1|TRBJ1-5|TRBV5-4|11
ASSADRDQPQH
>TRBD1|TRBJ2-1|TRBV4-1|11
ASSQEIRGLEF
>TRBD1|TRBJ1-1|TRBV13|14
ASSSGQGGSGTEAF
>TRBD2|TRBJ2-5|TRBV5-1|12
ASSAGLARETQY
>NA|TRBJ2-4|TRBV27|13
ASSLSIPPQSIQY
>NA|TRBJ1-1|TRBV10-2|12
ASSGQVARTEAF
>NA|TRBJ2-7|TRBV11-2|9
ASKDSYEQY